Below are 17 T cell receptor beta chains sequenced from a single sample in a study of T cell responses to AZD1222 COVID-19 vaccine. TCRdb keeps only in-frame clones here, not all; method: immunoSEQ multiplex PCR. The sample consists of over 120,000 clones, 80% to 95% of them appearing once. Source: peripheral blood, taken on day 0 of AZD1222 vaccination. These receptors came from an adult in good health.

Here the CDR3 reads CASSIVRLNYGYTF. CDR3 nucleotide sequence: TGTGCCAGTAGTATAGTCAGGCTTAACTATGGCTACACCTTC. The genes are TRBV19 and TRBJ1-2; D is unresolved. V lost 1 base, J lost 1 base, and 7 bases lay in between. This CDR3 is built from 14 residues. CDR1 and CDR2 from the germline V gene are LNHDA and SQIVND (reference sequence).

Only one count was recorded for this clone. The chain recombines TRBV27 with TRBJ2-2, with 12 bases that match TRBD1. Germline V lookup: CDR1 MNHEY, CDR2 SMNVEV (reference sequence). The CDR3 sequence is 16 residues long. V was clipped by 2 bases and J by 7 bases; unmatched bases: 5. The CDR3 DNA reads as TGTGCCAGCAGTTTAGGGACAGGGGGCTTGGTCGGGGAGCTGTTTTTT. Translated: CASSLGTGGLVGELFF.

The chain is built from TRBV10-3 and TRBJ2-3; D unresolved. V was shortened by 6 bases and J by 5 bases, with 9 bases between the two germline ends. CDR3 size: 12 residues. Germline-derived CDR1 and CDR2 are ENHRY and SYGVKD. The DNA for the CDR3 is TGTGCCATCAGGGCAGAATTAGATACGCAGTATTTT. Translating it yields CAIRAELDTQYF.

This clone was counted once. This chain joins TRBV6-5 and TRBJ1-5; 9 bases map to TRBD1. The CDR3 has 15 residues. Germline assignment: CDR1 MNHEY and CDR2 SVGAGI. The J segment lost 0 bases and the V segment lost 6 bases, leaving 3 bases of the junction unmatched. The CDR3 loop reads CASRPQGASNQPQHF. Here the CDR3 DNA reads TGTGCCAGCAGGCCACAGGGGGCTAGCAATCAGCCCCAGCATTTT.

V is TRBV28 and J is TRBJ2-1, with TRBD2 identical over 7 bases. Trimming took 4 bases from V and 2 from J; bases not matched to a gene: 5. The CDR3 covers 15 residues. Looked up from germline, CDR1 is MDHEN and CDR2 is SYDVKM. The CDR3 region has the DNA TGTGCCAGCAGTTATACGGGGGGACCCTACAATGAGCAGTTCTTC. Amino acid sequence: CASSYTGGPYNEQFF.

V usage is TRBV5-5 and J usage is TRBJ2-2; D gene unclear. The CDR3 loop spans 15 amino acids. Germline-derived CDR1 and CDR2 are SGHKS and YYEKEE (reference sequence). V dropped 0 bases and J dropped 0 bases, with 6 bases sitting between them. CDR3 sequence: CASSLVGTNTGELFF. The CDR3 DNA is TGTGCCAGCAGCTTGGTAGGGACGAACACCGGGGAGCTGTTTTTT.

The chain couples TRBV6-5 to TRBJ2-7, with D perhaps being TRBD1 or TRBD2 (5 bases each). This CDR3 spans 16 amino acids. V gave up 0 bases and J gave up 7 bases, with 19 bases separating them. Looked up from germline, CDR1 is MNHEY and CDR2 is SVGAGI. CDR3 DNA sequence: TGTGCCAGCAGTTACTCGACCCGGGGCTCCCGCTTGGAGCAGTACTTC. Translated: CASSYSTRGSRLEQYF.

The genes are TRBV18 and TRBJ1-6; D is undetermined. The CDR3 is made up of 15 amino acids. The germline gives CDR1 KGHSH, CDR2 LQKENI. V lost 0 bases to trimming and J lost 10 bases, with 13 bases between them. The CDR3 DNA reads TGTGCCAGCTCACCACCTAAGGGAAGTGGCTCACCCCTCCACTTT. Translation: CASSPPKGSGSPLHF.

CDR3 region: CASSLRGSTLSYNEQFF. The CDR3 DNA sequence: TGTGCCAGCAGTTTAAGGGGGTCGACCCTATCCTACAATGAGCAGTTCTTC. The V and J genes are TRBV27 and TRBJ2-1; possible D gene TRBD1, 6 bases. Trimming took 2 bases from V and 1 from J, leaving 15 bases between them. The germline CDR1 and CDR2 sequences are MNHEY and SMNVEV (reference sequence). This CDR3 region has 17 residues.

This sequence joins TRBV19 and TRBJ2-3, with TRBD2 as a possible D gene (6 bases). Trimming took 0 bases from V and 1 from J, leaving 8 bases between them. The germline V gene has CDR1 LNHDA and CDR2 SQIVND (reference sequence). CDR3 size: 15 residues. CDR3 DNA sequence: TGTGCCAGTAGTATAGATAAGCGGGGCACAGATACGCAGTATTTT. Protein: CASSIDKRGTDTQYF.

The rearrangement links TRBV2 to TRBJ2-2; no clear D gene. Per the germline V gene, CDR1 is SNHLY and CDR2 is FYNNEI. V was clipped by 8 bases and J by 6 bases, with 10 bases between them. CDR3 length equals 12 residues. In nucleotides, the CDR3 is TGTGCCAGCGGTCTAAATGCCGGGGAGCTGTTTTTT. Translating gives CASGLNAGELFF.

The chain combines TRBV11-2 with TRBJ1-4; D ambiguous. Germline assignment: CDR1 SGHAT and CDR2 FQNNGV. This CDR3 is built from 12 residues. V shed 2 bases and J shed 8 bases, with 6 bases lying between them. The CDR3: CASSLYNEKLFF. The CDR3 DNA reads as TGTGCCAGCAGCTTATATAACGAAAAACTGTTTTTT.

The chain uses TRBV5-1 and TRBJ2-2, with TRBD2 matching 12 bases. Germline V CDR1 and CDR2: SGHRS, YFSETQ. The V gene end was trimmed by 4 bases and the J gene end by 4 bases; junction bases not matched to a gene: 20. The CDR3 sequence is 21 residues long. The DNA for the CDR3 is TGCGCCAGCAGCCTCCCTAGGGCTAGCGGGGGGGCATCTCGTGTCACCGGGGAGCTGTTTTTT. The encoded protein is CASSLPRASGGASRVTGELFF. The variable domain in full, with the rest retrieved from reference TRBV5-1 and TRBJ2-2, is KAGVTQTPRYLIKTRGQQVTLSCSPISGHRSVSWYQQTPGQGLQFLFEYFSETQRNKGNFPGRFSGRQFSNSRSEMNVSTLELGDSALYLCASSLPRASGGASRVTGELFFGEGSRLTVL.

The gene calls are TRBV6-6 and TRBJ2-7, with 11 bases fitting TRBD1. Germline loops: CDR1 MNHNY, CDR2 SVGAGI (reference sequence). With V trimmed by 2 bases and J by 2 bases, 2 bases remained unmatched. The CDR3 totals 15 residues. The CDR3 loop is CASSYRTGGAYEQYF. The CDR3 DNA follows: TGTGCCAGCAGTTACCGGACAGGGGGCGCCTACGAGCAGTACTTC.

The chain couples TRBV19 to TRBJ1-1; 8 bases line up with TRBD1. V lost 7 bases and J lost 1; bases outside the gene matches: 5. CDR3 length: 14 amino acids. In germline, CDR1 is LNHDA, CDR2 SQIVND (reference sequence). CDR3 nucleotide sequence: TGTGCCAGTACCCAGGGGGCGGCGAACACTGAAGCTTTCTTT. Translation: CASTQGAANTEAFF.

The V call is TRBV7-2, the J call TRBJ2-3; D call uncertain. Germline V gene sequence: CDR1 SGHTA, CDR2 FQGNSA. Trimming shortened V by 6 bases and J by 2 bases, and 9 bases separated the two germline ends. The CDR3 consists of 13 residues. The CDR3, as DNA: TGTGCCAGCAGGAAGGCCTCCACAGATACGCAGTATTTT. Translating gives CASRKASTDTQYF.

The rearrangement joins TRBV3-1 (or the pseudogene TRBV3-2) to TRBJ2-3; D is possibly TRBD2 (6 bases). Germline CDR1 and CDR2: LGHDT and YNNKEL (reference sequence). The CDR3 is made up of 16 amino acids. Trimming took off 4 bases at V and 4 bases at J, with 18 bases between the two ends. In DNA, the CDR3 is TGTGCCAGCAGCCTATCTGGGACTCGGAGATCAGATACGCAGTATTTT. Translating it yields CASSLSGTRRSDTQYF.